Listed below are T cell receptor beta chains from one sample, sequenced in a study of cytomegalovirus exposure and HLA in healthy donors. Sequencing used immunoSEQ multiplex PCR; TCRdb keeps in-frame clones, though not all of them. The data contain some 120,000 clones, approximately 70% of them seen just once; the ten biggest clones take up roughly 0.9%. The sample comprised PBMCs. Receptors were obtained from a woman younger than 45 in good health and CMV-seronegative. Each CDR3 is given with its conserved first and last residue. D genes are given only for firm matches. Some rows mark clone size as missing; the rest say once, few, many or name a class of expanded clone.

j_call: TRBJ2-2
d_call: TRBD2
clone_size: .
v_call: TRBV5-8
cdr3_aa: CASSFLRTSGTTGELFF
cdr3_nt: TGTGCCAGCAGCTTTCTCCGGACTAGCGGGACCACCGGGGAGCTGTTTTTT

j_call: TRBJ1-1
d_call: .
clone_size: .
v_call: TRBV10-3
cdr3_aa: CAINQGLNTEAFF
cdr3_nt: TGTGCCATTAACCAGGGATTGAACACTGAAGCTTTCTTT

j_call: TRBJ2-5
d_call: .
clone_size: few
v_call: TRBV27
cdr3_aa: CASSFSGAGETQYF
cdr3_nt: TGTGCCAGCAGTTTTTCTGGAGCGGGAGAGACCCAGTACTTC

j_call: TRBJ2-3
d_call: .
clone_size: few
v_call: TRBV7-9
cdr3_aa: CASSWGRESTDTQYF
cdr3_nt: TGTGCCAGCAGCTGGGGCAGGGAAAGCACAGATACGCAGTATTTT

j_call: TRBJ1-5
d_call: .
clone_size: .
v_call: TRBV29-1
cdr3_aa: CSVGEPGDQPQHF
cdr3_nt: TGCAGCGTTGGGGAGCCAGGGGACCAGCCCCAGCATTTT

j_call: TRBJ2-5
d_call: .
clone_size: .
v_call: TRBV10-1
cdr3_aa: CASSGSREGRGQETQYF
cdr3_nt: TGCGCCAGCAGCGGGAGCCGAGAGGGCCGAGGACAAGAGACCCAGTACTTC

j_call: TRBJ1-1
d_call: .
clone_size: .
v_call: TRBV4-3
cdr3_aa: CASSQEAGRTEAFF
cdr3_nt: TGCGCCAGCAGCCAAGAAGCCGGGAGGACTGAAGCTTTCTTT

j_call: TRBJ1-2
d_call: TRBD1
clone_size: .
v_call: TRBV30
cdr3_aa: CAWSLQGNYGYTF
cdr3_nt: TGTGCCTGGAGTCTACAGGGGAACTATGGCTACACCTTC

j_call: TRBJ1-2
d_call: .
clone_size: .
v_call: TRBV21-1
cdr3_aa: CASRDSYTF
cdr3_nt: TGTGCCAGTAGGGACAGCTACACCTTC

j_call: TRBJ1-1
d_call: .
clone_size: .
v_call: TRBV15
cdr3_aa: CATSRVGAGIMNTEAFF
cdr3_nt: TGTGCCACCAGCAGAGTTGGGGCAGGTATCATGAACACTGAAGCTTTCTTT

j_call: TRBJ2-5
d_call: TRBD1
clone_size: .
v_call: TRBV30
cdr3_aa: CAWSGQGRTQYF
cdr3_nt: TGTGCCTGGAGTGGACAGGGAAGGACCCAGTACTTC

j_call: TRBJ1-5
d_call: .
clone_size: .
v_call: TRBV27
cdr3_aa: CASGQGGNQPQHF
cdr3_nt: TGTGCCAGCGGGCAGGGCGGCAATCAGCCCCAGCATTTT

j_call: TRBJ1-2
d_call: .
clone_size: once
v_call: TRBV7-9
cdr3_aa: CASSATVPDGYTF
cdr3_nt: TGTGCCAGCAGCGCGACAGTGCCCGATGGCTACACCTTC

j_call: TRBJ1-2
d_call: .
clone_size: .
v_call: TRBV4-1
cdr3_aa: CASSQDPTAGDYGYTF
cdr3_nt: TGCGCCAGCAGCCAAGACCCAACGGCAGGTGACTATGGCTACACCTTC

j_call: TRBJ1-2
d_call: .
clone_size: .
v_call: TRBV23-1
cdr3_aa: CASTAPPHRAPLGGYTF
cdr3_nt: TGCGCCAGCACCGCCCCACCCCACAGGGCCCCCTTAGGGGGCTACACCTTC

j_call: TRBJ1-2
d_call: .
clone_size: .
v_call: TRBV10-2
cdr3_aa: CASSEAADRHGYTF
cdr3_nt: TGCGCCAGCAGTGAGGCGGCAGACCGCCATGGCTACACCTTC

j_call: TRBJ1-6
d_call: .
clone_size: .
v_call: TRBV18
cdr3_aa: CASSPDSSYNSPLHF
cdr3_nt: TGTGCCAGCTCACCAGACAGCTCCTATAATTCACCCCTCCACTTT

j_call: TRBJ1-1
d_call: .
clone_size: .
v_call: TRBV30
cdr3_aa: CAWSKGGYAEAFF
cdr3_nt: TGTGCCTGGAGCAAAGGGGGTTACGCTGAAGCTTTCTTT

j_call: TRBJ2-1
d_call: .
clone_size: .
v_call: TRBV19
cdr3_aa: CASSMSGLANYNEQFF
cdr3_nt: TGTGCCAGTAGTATGAGCGGCCTAGCAAATTACAATGAGCAGTTCTTC

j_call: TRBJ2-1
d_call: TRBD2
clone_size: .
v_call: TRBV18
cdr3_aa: CASSPGGGGSYNEQFF
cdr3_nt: TGTGCCAGCTCACCGGGGGGGGGAGGCTCCTACAATGAGCAGTTCTTC

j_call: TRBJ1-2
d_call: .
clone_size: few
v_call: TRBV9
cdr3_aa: CASSQGLPAYGYTF
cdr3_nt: TGTGCCAGCAGCCAGGGGTTACCGGCCTATGGCTACACCTTC

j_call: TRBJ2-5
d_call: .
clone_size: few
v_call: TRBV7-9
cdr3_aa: CASSSKTTAETQYF
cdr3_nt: TGTGCCAGCAGCTCAAAAACGACAGCAGAGACCCAGTACTTC

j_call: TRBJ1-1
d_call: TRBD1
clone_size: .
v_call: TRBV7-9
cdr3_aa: CASSLEQGRGEEAFF
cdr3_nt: TGTGCCAGCAGCTTAGAGCAGGGCAGGGGGGAAGAAGCTTTCTTT

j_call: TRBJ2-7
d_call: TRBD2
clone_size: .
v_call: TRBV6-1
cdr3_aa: CASSDEREMYEQYF
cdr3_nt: TGTGCCAGCAGTGATGAGCGGGAGATGTACGAGCAGTACTTC

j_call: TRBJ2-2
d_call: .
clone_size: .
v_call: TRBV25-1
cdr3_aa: CASTFANTGELFF
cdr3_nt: TGTGCCAGCACATTTGCGAACACCGGGGAGCTGTTTTTT

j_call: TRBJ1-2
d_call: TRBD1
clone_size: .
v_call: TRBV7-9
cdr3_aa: CASSPGEGARGYTF
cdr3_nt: TGTGCCAGCAGCCCCGGCGAGGGGGCGCGAGGCTACACCTTC

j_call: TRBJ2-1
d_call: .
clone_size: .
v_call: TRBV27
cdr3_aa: CASSQGSPYNEQFF
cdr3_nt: TGTGCCAGCAGTCAGGGGAGCCCCTACAATGAGCAGTTCTTC

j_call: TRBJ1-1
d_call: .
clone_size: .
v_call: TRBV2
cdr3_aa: CASLKGSENTEAFF
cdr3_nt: TGTGCCAGCTTGAAGGGGTCGGAGAACACTGAAGCTTTCTTT

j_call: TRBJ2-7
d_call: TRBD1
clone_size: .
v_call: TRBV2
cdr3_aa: CASSDRTGAHEQYF
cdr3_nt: TGTGCCAGCAGCGATCGGACAGGGGCGCACGAGCAGTACTTC

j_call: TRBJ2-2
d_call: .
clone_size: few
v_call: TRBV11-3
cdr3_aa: CASSLDRGTGELFF
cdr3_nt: TGTGCCAGCAGCTTAGATAGGGGCACCGGGGAGCTGTTTTTT

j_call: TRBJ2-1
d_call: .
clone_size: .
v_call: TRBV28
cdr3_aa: CASGRDEQFF
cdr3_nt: TGTGCCAGTGGGCGTGATGAGCAGTTCTTC

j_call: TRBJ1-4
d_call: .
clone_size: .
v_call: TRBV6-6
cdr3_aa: CASLDNPNEKLFF
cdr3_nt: TGTGCCAGTTTGGACAACCCTAATGAAAAACTGTTTTTT

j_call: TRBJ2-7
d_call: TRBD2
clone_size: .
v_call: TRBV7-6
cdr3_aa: CASSPQGSGPYEQYF
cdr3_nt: TGTGCCAGCAGCCCCCAGGGTAGCGGGCCCTACGAGCAGTACTTC

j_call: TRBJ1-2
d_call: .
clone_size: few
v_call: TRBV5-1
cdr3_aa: CASSFEGGYGYTF
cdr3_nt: TGCGCCAGCAGCTTCGAAGGGGGCTATGGCTACACCTTC

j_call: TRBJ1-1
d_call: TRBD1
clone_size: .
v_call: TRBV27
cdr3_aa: CASSPPTGYTEAFF
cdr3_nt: TGTGCCAGCAGTCCACCGACAGGGTACACTGAAGCTTTCTTT

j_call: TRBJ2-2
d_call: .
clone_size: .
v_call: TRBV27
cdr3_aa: CASSPGAYTGELFF
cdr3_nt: TGTGCCAGCAGCCCGGGTGCCTACACCGGGGAGCTGTTTTTT

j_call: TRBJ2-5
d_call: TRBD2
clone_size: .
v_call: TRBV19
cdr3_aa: CASSKRDRGSGDSGRETQYF
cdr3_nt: TGTGCCAGTAGTAAAAGGGACCGAGGATCGGGTGATAGCGGGAGGGAGACCCAGTACTTC

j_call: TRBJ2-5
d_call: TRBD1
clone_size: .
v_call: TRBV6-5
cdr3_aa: CASSWTGQETQYF
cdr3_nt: TGTGCCAGCAGTTGGACAGGTCAAGAGACCCAGTACTTC

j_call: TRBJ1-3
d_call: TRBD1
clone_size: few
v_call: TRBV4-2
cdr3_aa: CASSQEGGRGAGNTIYF
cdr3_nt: TGTGCCAGCAGCCAAGAGGGGGGCAGGGGGGCAGGAAACACCATATATTTT

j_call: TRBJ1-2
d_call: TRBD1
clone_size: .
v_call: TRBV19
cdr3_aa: CASSQTGTNYGYTF
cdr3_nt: TGTGCCAGTAGCCAGACAGGGACGAACTATGGCTACACCTTC

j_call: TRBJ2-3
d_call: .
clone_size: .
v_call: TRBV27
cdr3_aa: CASSLRGSADTQYF
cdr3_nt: TGTGCCAGCAGTCTTAGGGGGAGCGCAGATACGCAGTATTTT

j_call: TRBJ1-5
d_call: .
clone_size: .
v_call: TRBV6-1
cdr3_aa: CASTGGTNQPQHF
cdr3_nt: TGTGCCAGCACGGGAGGGACGAATCAGCCCCAGCATTTT

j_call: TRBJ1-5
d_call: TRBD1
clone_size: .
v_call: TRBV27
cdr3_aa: CASRGQGNQPQHF
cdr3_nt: TGTGCCAGCAGGGGACAGGGAAATCAGCCCCAGCATTTT

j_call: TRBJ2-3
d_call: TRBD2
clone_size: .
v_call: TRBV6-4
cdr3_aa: CASSSGGATDTQYF
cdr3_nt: TGTGCCAGCAGTAGCGGGGGGGCGACAGATACGCAGTATTTT

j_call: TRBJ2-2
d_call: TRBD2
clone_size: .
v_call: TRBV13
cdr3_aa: CASSSPGLSPGELFF
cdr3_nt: TGTGCCAGCAGCTCACCGGGACTAAGCCCCGGGGAGCTGTTTTTT

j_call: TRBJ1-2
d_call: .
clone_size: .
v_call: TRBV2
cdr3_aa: CASSEAAGIFAGYTF
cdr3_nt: TGTGCCAGCAGTGAAGCGGCAGGGATCTTTGCTGGCTACACCTTC

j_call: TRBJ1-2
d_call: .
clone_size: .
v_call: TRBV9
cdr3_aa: CASSGLGQNHGYTF
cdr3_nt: TGTGCCAGCAGTGGCCTCGGACAGAACCATGGCTACACCTTC

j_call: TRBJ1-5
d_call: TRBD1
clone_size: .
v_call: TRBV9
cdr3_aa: CASSEQGGQPQHF
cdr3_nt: TGTGCCAGCAGCGAACAGGGGGGACAGCCCCAGCATTTT

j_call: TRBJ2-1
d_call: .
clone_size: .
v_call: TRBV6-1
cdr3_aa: CASSANEQFF
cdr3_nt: TGTGCCAGCAGTGCAAATGAGCAGTTCTTC

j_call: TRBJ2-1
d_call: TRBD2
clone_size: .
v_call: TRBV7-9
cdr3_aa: CASSSPGGLATSYNEQFF
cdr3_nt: TGTGCCAGCAGCTCACCGGGAGGCCTAGCGACCTCCTACAATGAGCAGTTCTTC

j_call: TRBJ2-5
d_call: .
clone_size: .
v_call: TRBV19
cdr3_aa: CASTGTSGTQYF
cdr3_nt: TGTGCCAGCACGGGGACTTCGGGGACCCAGTACTTC

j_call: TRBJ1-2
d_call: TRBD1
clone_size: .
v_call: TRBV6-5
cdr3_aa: CAGSLIGQAGYTF
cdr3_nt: TGTGCCGGCAGCCTAATAGGACAGGCCGGCTACACCTTC

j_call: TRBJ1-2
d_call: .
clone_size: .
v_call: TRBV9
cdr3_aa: CASSFTGTTTEYGYTF
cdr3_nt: TGTGCCAGCAGCTTTACCGGGACAACTACGGAGTATGGCTACACCTTC

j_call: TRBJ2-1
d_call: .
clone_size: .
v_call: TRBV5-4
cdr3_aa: CASSSPPQNSEQFF
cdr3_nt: TGTGCCAGCAGCTCACCTCCGCAGAACAGTGAGCAGTTCTTC

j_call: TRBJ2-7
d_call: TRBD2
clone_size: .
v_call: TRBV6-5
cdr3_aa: CASSLADGGYEQYF
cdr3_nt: TGTGCCAGCAGTCTAGCGGACGGAGGCTACGAGCAGTACTTC

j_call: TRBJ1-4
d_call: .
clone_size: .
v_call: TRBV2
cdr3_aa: CASSPTGAEKLFF
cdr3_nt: TGTGCCAGCAGTCCAACAGGAGCCGAAAAACTGTTTTTT

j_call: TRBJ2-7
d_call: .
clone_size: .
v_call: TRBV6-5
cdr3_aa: CASSKSGTPPYEQYF
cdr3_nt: TGTGCCAGCAGTAAGTCGGGAACACCTCCCTACGAGCAGTACTTC

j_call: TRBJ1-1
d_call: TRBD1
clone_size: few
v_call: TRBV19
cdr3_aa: CASRAGGSTEAFF
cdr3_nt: TGTGCCAGTAGGGCAGGGGGCTCTACTGAAGCTTTCTTT